This entry concerns a single T cell receptor beta chain. The source of the sample is a study of glioma-infiltrating T cells after dendritic cell vaccination. Whole-study context: Autologous tumor lysate was loaded overnight onto monocyte-derived dendritic cells grown 6 to 7 days with IL-4 and GM-CSF.

The germline CDR1 and CDR2 sequences are SGHNT and YENEEA. Trimming left V 3 bases short and J 5 bases short, with 16 bases between. The CDR3 has 15 amino acids. Profiled with immunoSEQ multiplex PCR; TCRdb holds only in-frame clones, not every one. Seen here are 100,000 or so clones, around 90% observed once, and the top ten hold around 2.6%. Time point here: after dendritic cell vaccination, including at tumor progression/relapse. The clonotype comes from a human donor with glioblastoma. The rearrangement links TRBV11-3 to TRBJ2-5, with D perhaps matching TRBD2 (5 bases). Material: blood, obtained after dendritic cell vaccination. The CDR3 nucleotides read TGTGCCAGCAGCTTTGGCGCCGGACTCAGGGAGACCCAGTACTTC. Translating it yields CASSFGAGLRETQYF.